What follows are 8 T cell receptor beta chains derived from one specimen sequenced in a study of CD8 T cells in ankylosing spondylitis. One entry per CDR3 protein, called by TCRdb with MiXCR from the 5' RACE reads. Among about 300,000 distinct CDR3 sequences listed, around 21% were seen once. The sample comprised blood, either unsorted or a sorted T cell fraction (not recorded which). Source of these receptors: a female donor with ankylosing spondylitis or in good health (not recorded which).

This clonotype has more than one count but fewer than ten. This chain connects TRBV6-5 to TRBJ1-1; D not certain. CDR3 length: 15 amino acids. The V gene's germline CDR1 is MNHEY and CDR2 SVGAGI. V was pared by 0 bases and J by 0 bases, with 8 bases between. The CDR3 protein is CASSYSLNMNTEAFF. CDR3 bases: TGTGCCAGCAGTTACTCGCTAAACATGAACACTGAAGCTTTCTTT.

The genes are TRBV20-1 and TRBJ1-2; a weak D match, TRBD1 (5 bases). The CDR3 has 11 amino acids. Germline V gene data show CDR1 as DFQATT and CDR2 as SNEGSKA (reference sequence). CDR3 bases: TGCACCACCCAAAGGGGATATGGCTACACCTTC. Its protein product is CTTQRGYGYTF.

This clonotype showed up many times. The V gene is TRBV10-3, the J gene TRBJ2-1; 8 bases map to TRBD2. V was pared by 5 bases and J by 0 bases, with 9 bases of the junction left unmatched. This CDR3 region has 17 residues. From germline, CDR1 is ENHRY and CDR2 SYGVKD. CDR3: CAISSREGPLSYNEQFF. For the CDR3, the DNA is TGTGCCATCAGTTCCCGGGAGGGCCCCCTCTCCTACAATGAGCAGTTCTTC.

The chain has TRBV6-1 and TRBJ2-2; TRBD1 might be the D (5 bases). V was clipped by 5 bases and J by 5 bases, with 9 bases between them. Per the germline V gene, CDR1 is MNHNS and CDR2 is SASEGT. The CDR3 totals 13 residues. The CDR3 protein is CASSRQGTGELFF. The DNA of the CDR3 is TGTGCCAGCAGTCGCCAGGGAACCGGGGAGCTGTTTTTT.

The sample holds many counts of this clonotype. The gene calls are TRBV28 and TRBJ1-3; D call uncertain. Trimming cost V 8 bases and J 0 bases, with 11 bases left between them. Germline lookup yields CDR1 MDHEN and CDR2 SYDVKM. The CDR3 totals 14 residues. This chain's CDR3 is CASGGSLSGNTIYF. CDR3 DNA: TGTGCCAGCGGAGGCAGCCTCTCTGGAAACACCATATATTTT.

The rearrangement joins TRBV10-3 to TRBJ2-3; 9 nucleotides agree with TRBD2. Germline CDR1 is ENHRY and CDR2 is SYGVKD. The CDR3 contains 15 residues. V lost 7 bases to trimming and J lost 2 bases; unmatched junction nucleotides: 7. CDR3 sequence: CAITTSGLSTDTQYF. CDR3 nucleotides: TGTGCCATCACCACTAGCGGGCTTTCCACAGATACGCAGTATTTT.

The chain has TRBV7-9 and TRBJ2-1; either TRBD1 or TRBD2 may fit D (5 bases each). The V gene's germline CDR1 is SEHNR and CDR2 FQNEAQ (reference sequence). The length of the CDR3 is 17 residues. With 5 bases removed from V and 0 bases from J, the gap between germline ends came to 17 bases. The chain's CDR3 is CASSRPGTYSSYNEQFF. CDR3 nucleotide sequence: TGTGCCAGCAGCCGCCCGGGGACGTACAGCTCCTACAATGAGCAGTTCTTC.

This clonotype occurred once. The V gene is TRBV7-2, the J gene TRBJ1-3; no clear D. This CDR3 contains 11 residues. Trimming took off 5 bases at V and 8 bases at J, with 7 bases between the two ends. Germline lookup yields CDR1 SGHTA and CDR2 FQGNSA. CDR3 nucleotide sequence: TGTGCCAGCAGCCCCTCGGACACCATATATTTT. Translation gives CASSPSDTIYF.